This T cell receptor (beta chain) originates from a study of T-cell memory formation after mild COVID-19. Study information: TCR clusters mostly belonged to single donors.

General study points: Balance between CD4 and CD8 was seen in clones contracting day 15 to 85, and a CD4+ lean was seen in later expanders. Among CD4+ contracting clones, most were CM and EM, and CD8+ ones EMRA. Cross-reactive memory seemingly joined, as some responding clones were found in pre-infection memory.

TCRdb processed the 5' RACE reads anew with MiXCR; each CDR3 protein has one entry. The sample lists around 470,000 distinct CDR3 sequences, approximately 20% occurring once. The V gene's germline CDR1 is SGDLS and CDR2 YYNGEE. The CDR3 extends over 16 amino acids. J was trimmed by 2 bases and V by 0 bases; bases with no gene match: 5. For this clonotype: The antigen remains unidentified.

Sequencing was carried out using PBMCs or a T cell subset sorted from them (not recorded which). The source is an adult woman who had mild COVID-19 (a few samples of this study predate the infection). Cell type and time point are not known. The V call is TRBV9, the J call TRBJ1-1; 9 bases line up with TRBD1. Written as DNA, the CDR3 is TGTGCCAGCAGCGTAGCGCGGGACAGGGTAAACACTGAAGCTTTCTTT. Translation: CASSVARDRVNTEAFF.